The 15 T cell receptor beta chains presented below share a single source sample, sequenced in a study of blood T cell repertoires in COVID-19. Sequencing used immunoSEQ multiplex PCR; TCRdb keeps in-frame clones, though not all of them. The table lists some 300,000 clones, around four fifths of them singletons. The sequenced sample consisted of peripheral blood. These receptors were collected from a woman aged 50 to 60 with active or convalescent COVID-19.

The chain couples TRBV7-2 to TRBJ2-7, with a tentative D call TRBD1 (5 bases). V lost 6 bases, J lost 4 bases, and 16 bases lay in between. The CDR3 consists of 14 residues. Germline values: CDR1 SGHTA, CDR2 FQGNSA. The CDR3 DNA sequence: TGTGCCAGCAGTTCTAGGGGTCTTGCGTACGAGCAGTACTTC. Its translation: CASSSRGLAYEQYF.

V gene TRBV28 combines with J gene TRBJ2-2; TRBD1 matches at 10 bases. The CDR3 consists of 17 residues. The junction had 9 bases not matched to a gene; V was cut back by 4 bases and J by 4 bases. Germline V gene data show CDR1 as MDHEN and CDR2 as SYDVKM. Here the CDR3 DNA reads TGTGCCAGCAGTTCAAGACCGGGACAGGGGAGCACCGGGGAGCTGTTTTTT. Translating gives CASSSRPGQGSTGELFF.

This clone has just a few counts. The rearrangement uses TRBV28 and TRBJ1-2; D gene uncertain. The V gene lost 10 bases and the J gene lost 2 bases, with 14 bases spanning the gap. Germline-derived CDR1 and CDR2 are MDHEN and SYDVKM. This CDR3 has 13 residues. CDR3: CATREGRNYGYTF. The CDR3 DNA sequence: TGTGCCACCCGGGAGGGCAGGAACTATGGCTACACCTTC.

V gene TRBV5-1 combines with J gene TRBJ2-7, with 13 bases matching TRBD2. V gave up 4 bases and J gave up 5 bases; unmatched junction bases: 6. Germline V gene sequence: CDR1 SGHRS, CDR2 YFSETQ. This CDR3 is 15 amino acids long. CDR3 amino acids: CASSPGTSGTHEQYF. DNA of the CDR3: TGCGCCAGCAGCCCCGGGACTAGCGGGACCCACGAGCAGTACTTC.

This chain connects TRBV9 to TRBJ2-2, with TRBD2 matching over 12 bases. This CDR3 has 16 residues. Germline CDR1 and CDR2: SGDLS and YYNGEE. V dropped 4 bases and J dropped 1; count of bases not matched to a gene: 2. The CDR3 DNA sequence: TGTGCCAGCAGCCCGGGACTAGCGGGGAACACCGGGGAGCTGTTTTTT. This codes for CASSPGLAGNTGELFF.

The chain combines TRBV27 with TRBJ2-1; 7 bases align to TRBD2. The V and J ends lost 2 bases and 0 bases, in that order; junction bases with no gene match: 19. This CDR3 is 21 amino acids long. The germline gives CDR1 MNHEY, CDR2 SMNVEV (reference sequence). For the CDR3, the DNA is TGTGCCAGCAGTTTAAGGGCAGCCGGGACTATCAGACCGGGCTCCTACAATGAGCAGTTCTTC. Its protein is CASSLRAAGTIRPGSYNEQFF.

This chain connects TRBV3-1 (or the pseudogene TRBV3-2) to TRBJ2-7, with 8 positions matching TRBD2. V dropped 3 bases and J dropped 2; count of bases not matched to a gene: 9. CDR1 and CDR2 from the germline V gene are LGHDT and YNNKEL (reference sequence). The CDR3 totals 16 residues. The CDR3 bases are TGTGCCAGCAGCCAGCTGTGGACGGGAGGGCCCTACGAGCAGTACTTC. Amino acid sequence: CASSQLWTGGPYEQYF.

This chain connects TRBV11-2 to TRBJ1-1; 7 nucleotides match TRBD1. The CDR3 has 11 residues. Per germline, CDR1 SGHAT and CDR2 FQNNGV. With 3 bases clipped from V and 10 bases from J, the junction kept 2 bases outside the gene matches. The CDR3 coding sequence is TGTGCCAGCAGCTTCCCAGGGGGAGCTTTCTTT. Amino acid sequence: CASSFPGGAFF.

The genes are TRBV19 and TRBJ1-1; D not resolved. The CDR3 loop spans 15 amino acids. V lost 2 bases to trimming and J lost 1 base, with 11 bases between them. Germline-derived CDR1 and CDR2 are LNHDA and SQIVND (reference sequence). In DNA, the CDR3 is TGTGCCAGTAGTATACTCGGACTTGCGAACACTGAAGCTTTCTTT. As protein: CASSILGLANTEAFF. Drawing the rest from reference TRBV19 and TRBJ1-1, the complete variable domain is DGGITQSPKYLFRKEGQNVTLSCEQNLNHDAMYWYRQDPGQGLRLIYYSQIVNDFQKGDIAEGYSVSREKKESFPLTVTSAQKNPTAFYLCASSILGLANTEAFFGQGTRLTVV.

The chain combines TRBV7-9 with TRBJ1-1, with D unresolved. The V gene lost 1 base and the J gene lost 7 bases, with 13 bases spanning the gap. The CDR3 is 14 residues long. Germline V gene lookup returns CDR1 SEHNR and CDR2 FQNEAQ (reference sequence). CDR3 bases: TGTGCCAGCAGCTTAGGGAGGTGGGGAGGTGAAGCTTTCTTT. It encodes CASSLGRWGGEAFF. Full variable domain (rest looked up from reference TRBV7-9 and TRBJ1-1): DTGVSQNPRHKITKRGQNVTFRCDPISEHNRLYWYRQTLGQGPEFLTYFQNEAQLEKSRLLSDRFSAERPKGSFSTLEIQRTEQGDSAMYLCASSLGRWGGEAFFGQGTRLTVV.

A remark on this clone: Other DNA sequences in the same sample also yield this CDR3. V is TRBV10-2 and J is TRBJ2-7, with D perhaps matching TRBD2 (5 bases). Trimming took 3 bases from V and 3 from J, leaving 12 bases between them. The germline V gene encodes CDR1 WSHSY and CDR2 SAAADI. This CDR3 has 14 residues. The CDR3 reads CASSENGGYYEQYF. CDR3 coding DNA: TGCGCCAGCAGTGAAAATGGCGGGTACTACGAGCAGTACTTC.

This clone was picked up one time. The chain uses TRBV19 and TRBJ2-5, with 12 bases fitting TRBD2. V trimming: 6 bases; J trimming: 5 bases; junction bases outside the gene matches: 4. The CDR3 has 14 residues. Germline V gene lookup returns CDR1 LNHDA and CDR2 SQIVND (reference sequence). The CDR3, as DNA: TGTGCCAGTAGGCCCCTAGCGGGAGGGGAGACCCAGTACTTC. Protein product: CASRPLAGGETQYF.

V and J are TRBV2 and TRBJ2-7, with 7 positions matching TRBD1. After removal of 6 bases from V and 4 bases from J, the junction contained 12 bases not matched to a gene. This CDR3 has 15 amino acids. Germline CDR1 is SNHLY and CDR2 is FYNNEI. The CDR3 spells CASRGAGGPPYEQYF. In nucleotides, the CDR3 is TGTGCCAGCAGGGGTGCAGGGGGACCGCCTTACGAGCAGTACTTC.

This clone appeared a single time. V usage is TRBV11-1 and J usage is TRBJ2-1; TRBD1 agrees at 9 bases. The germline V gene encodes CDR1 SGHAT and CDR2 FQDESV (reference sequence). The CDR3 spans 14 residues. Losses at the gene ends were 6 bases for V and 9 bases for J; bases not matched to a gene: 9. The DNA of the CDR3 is TGTGCCAGCAGTTCTTATAGACAGGGGGGTGAGCAGTTCTTC. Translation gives CASSSYRQGGEQFF.

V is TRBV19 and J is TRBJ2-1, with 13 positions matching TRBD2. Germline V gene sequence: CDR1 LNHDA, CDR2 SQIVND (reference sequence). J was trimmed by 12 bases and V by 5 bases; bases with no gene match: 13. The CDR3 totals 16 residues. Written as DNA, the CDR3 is TGTGCCAGTAGTCAGAGACTAGCGGGAGGCTTAGCCCCGCAGTTCTTC. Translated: CASSQRLAGGLAPQFF. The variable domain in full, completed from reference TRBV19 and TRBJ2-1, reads DGGITQSPKYLFRKEGQNVTLSCEQNLNHDAMYWYRQDPGQGLRLIYYSQIVNDFQKGDIAEGYSVSREKKESFPLTVTSAQKNPTAFYLCASSQRLAGGLAPQFFGPGTRLTVL.